One and the same sample provided the 10 T cell receptor beta chains below, sequenced in a study of metastatic and nonmetastatic thyroid tumors. TCRdb re-analyzed the PCR reads using MiXCR. Here the sample spans some 40,000 clones, approximately 15% being singletons. Ahead of thyroid surgery, no patient had received treatment of any kind. The sample taken for sequencing was blood. Receptor source: a female donor with papillary thyroid cancer or a benign thyroid nodule (not recorded which). Some clones in this sample may be carry-over from other donors' samples.

This clone was seen a handful of times. A much larger clone differs by one base, so this may be a read error. Other DNA variants within this sample encode the same CDR3. The chain combines TRBV15 with TRBJ1-1; maybe TRBD1 (6 bases). CDR3 length: 13 residues. From germline, CDR1 is LNHNV and CDR2 YYDKDF (reference sequence). Trimming cost V 9 bases and J 6 bases, with 17 bases left between them. CDR3 amino acids: CATTLTRGAEAFF. In nucleotides, the CDR3 is TGTGCCACGACTTTGACAAGGGGGGCTGAAGCTTTCTTT. Complete variable domain (other parts from reference TRBV15 and TRBJ1-1): DAMVIQNPRYQVTQFGKPVTLSCSQTLNHNVMYWYQQKSSQAPKLLFHYYDKDFNNEADTPDNFQSRRPNTSFCFLDIRSPGLGDTAMYLCATTLTRGAEAFFGQGTRLTVV.

This clone was observed a handful of times. At one end the junction does not follow the germline gene, possibly because of a read error. The CDR3 region is CASDASGPTAELFF. CDR3 DNA: TGTGCCAGCGACGCTAGCGGCCCCACCGCGGAGCTGTTTTTT. V and J are TRBV6-1 and TRBJ2-2; 7 bases fit TRBD2. CDR3 length equals 14 residues. Germline loops: CDR1 MNHNS, CDR2 SASEGT.

At least ten counts were recorded for this clone. The chain combines TRBV24-1 with TRBJ1-1; maybe TRBD1 (5 bases). The germline CDR1 and CDR2 sequences are KGHDR and SFDVKD. The CDR3 covers 12 residues. Trimming removed 7 bases from V and 8 bases from J, with 13 bases in between. The CDR3 sequence is CATRGEGQEAFF. CDR3 coding DNA: TGTGCCACCAGGGGGGAGGGGCAGGAAGCTTTCTTT.

This clone was found many times. The CDR3 nucleotides are TGTGCCAGCAGCTTAGACAGCTTTCTAGAAGCTTTCTTT. Its protein product is CASSLDSFLEAFF. The chain recombines TRBV11-2 with TRBJ1-1; D is uncertain. The length of the CDR3 is 13 residues. CDR1 SGHAT and CDR2 FQNNGV come from the germline V gene. V lost 0 bases, J lost 8 bases, and 10 bases lay in between.

CDR3 DNA: TGCGCCAGCAGCCATGGTGGCGGGAGAGGTGGGCGGGAAAACATTCAGTACTTC. Amino acid sequence: CASSHGGGRGGRENIQYF. The chain links TRBV5-1 to TRBJ2-4, with 7 bases identical to TRBD2. This CDR3 contains 18 residues. Per germline, CDR1 SGHRS and CDR2 YFSETQ. V lost 4 bases and J lost 5; bases outside the gene matches: 18.

This clone was counted many times. The chain has TRBV20-1 and TRBJ2-2; 7 nucleotides agree with TRBD1. Trimming took 3 bases from V and 0 from J; bases not matched to a gene: 13. The CDR3 is 18 amino acids. Germline CDR1 DFQATT, CDR2 SNEGSKA (reference sequence). CDR3 protein: CSARDLRTGNTNTGELFF. The CDR3 coding sequence is TGCAGTGCTAGGGACCTTAGGACAGGAAACACGAACACCGGGGAGCTGTTTTTT.

This clone was picked up many times. This sequence joins TRBV11-3 and TRBJ1-1; D uncertain. The germline V gene encodes CDR1 SGHNT and CDR2 YENEEA. Trimming cost V 7 bases and J 0 bases, with 9 bases left between them. This CDR3 comprises 13 residues. CDR3 amino acids: CASKWQMNTEAFF. The CDR3 DNA reads as TGTGCCAGCAAGTGGCAGATGAACACTGAAGCTTTCTTT.

As concerns this clone: Germline and junction disagree at one end, which may indicate a read error. The chain recombines TRBV28 with TRBJ2-1; weak D call: TRBD2 (7 bases). CDR1 and CDR2 from the germline V gene are MDHEN and SYDVKM. The CDR3 consists of 13 residues. The chain's CDR3 is CASSPGRGGEHIF. The CDR3, as DNA: TGTGCCAGCAGTCCAGGGAGGGGGGGCGAGCATATCTTC.

Worth noting for this clone: The junction and the germline gene differ at one end; a read error may be behind it. The chain is built from TRBV9 and TRBJ2-5; 8 bases agree with TRBD2. Per the germline V gene, CDR1 is SGDLS and CDR2 is YYNGEE. This CDR3 has 16 residues. This CDR3 is CASGVGIAGLQETQYF. In nucleotides, the CDR3 is TGTGCCAGCGGCGTAGGGATAGCGGGACTCCAAGAGACCCAGTACTTC.

This clone was found a few times. This could be a read error, since a much larger clone is one nucleotide away. The chain carries TRBV7-8 and TRBJ2-5, with 10 nucleotides matching TRBD2. The CDR3 is 20 amino acids. Per the germline V gene, CDR1 is SGHVS and CDR2 is FQNEAQ. V trimming: 6 bases; J trimming: 3 bases; junction bases outside the gene matches: 22. CDR3 sequence reads: CASSPLAPSGRWGREETQYF. For the CDR3, the DNA is TGTGCCAGCAGTCCCCTAGCTCCTAGCGGGAGATGGGGGCGGGAAGAGACCCAGTACTTC.